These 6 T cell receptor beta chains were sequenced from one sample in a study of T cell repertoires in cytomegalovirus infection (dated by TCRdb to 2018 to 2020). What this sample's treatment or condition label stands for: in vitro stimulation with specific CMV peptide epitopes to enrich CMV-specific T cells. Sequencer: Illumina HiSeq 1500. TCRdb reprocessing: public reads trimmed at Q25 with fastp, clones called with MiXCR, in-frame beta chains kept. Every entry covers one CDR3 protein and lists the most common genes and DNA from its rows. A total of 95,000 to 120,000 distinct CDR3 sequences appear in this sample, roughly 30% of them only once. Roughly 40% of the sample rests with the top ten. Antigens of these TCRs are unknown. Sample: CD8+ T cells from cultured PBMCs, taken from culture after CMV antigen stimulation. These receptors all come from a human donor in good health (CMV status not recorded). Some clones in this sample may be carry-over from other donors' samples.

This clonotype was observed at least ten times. The CDR3 is CASSLQVRTEAFF. CDR3 bases: TGTGCCAGCAGTTTGCAGGTGAGGACTGAAGCTTTCTTT. The chain is built from TRBV12-3 or TRBV12-4 and TRBJ1-1; D not certain. The CDR3 has 13 residues. Between the trimmed V and J ends, which lost 3 bases and 5 bases, there was a span of 10 bases.

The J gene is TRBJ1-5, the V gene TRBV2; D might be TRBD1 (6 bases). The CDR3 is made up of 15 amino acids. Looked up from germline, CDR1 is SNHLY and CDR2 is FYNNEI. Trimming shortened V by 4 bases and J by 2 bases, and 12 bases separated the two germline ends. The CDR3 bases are TGTGCCAGCAGTGTCCGGGGGCTGGGCAATCAGCCCCAGCATTTT. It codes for CASSVRGLGNQPQHF.

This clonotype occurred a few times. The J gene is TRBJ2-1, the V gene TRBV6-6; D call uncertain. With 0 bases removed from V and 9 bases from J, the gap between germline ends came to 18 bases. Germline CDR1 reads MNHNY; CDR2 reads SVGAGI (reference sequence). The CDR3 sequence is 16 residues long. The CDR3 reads CASSYSSPEQSSEQFF. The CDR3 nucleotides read TGTGCCAGCAGTTACTCATCCCCGGAGCAGTCCAGTGAGCAGTTCTTC.

This CDR3 reads CASSPGTRSSYNEQFF. CDR3 coding DNA: TGTGCCAGCAGCCCGGGGACTAGAAGCTCCTACAATGAGCAGTTCTTC. V is TRBV7-6 and J is TRBJ2-1; TRBD2 matches 8 bases. The CDR3 covers 16 residues. After removal of 5 bases from V and 0 bases from J, the junction contained 6 bases not matched to a gene. CDR1 and CDR2 (germline): SGHVS, FNYEAQ.

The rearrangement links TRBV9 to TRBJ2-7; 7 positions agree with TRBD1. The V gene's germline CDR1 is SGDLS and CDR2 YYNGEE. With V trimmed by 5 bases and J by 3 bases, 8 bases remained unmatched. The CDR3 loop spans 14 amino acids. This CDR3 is CASSQQGIGYEQYF. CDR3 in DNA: TGTGCCAGCAGTCAACAGGGGATCGGCTACGAGCAGTACTTC.

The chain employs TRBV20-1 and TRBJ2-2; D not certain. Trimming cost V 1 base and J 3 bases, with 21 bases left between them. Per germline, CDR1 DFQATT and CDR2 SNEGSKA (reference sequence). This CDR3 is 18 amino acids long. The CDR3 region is CSARAPTAGTQYTGELFF. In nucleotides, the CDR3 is TGCAGTGCTAGAGCCCCAACCGCCGGCACTCAATACACCGGGGAGCTGTTTTTT.